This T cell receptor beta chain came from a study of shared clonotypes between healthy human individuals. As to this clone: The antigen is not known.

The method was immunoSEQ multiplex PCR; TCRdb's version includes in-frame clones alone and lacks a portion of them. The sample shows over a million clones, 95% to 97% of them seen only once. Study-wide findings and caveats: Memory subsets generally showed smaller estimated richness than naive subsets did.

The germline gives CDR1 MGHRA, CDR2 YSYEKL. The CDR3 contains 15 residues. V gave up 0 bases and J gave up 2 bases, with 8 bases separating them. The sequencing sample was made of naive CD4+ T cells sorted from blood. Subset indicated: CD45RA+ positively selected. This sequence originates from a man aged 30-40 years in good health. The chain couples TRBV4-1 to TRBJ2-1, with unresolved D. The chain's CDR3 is CASSQDPLAYNEQFF. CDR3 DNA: TGCGCCAGCAGCCAAGATCCGTTGGCCTACAATGAGCAGTTCTTC.